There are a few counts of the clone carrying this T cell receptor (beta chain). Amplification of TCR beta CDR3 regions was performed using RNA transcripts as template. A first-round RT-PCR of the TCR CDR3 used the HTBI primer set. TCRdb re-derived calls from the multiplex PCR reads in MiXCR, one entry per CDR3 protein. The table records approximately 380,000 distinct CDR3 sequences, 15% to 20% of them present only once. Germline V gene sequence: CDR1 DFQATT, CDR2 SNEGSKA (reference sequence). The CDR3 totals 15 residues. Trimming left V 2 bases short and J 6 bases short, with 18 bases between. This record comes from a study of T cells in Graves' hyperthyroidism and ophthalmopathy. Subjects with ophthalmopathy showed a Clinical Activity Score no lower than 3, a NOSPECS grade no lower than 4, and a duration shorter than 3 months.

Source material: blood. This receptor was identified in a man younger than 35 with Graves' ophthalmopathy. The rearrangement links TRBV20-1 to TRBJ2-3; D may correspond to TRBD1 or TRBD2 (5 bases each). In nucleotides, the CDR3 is TGCAGTGCTAGATCGGGGACGGACGGTGGGGATACGCAGTATTTT. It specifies CSARSGTDGGDTQYF.